A selection of T cell receptor beta chains follows, all from one sample in a study of T cells of healthy individuals. MiXCR, run by TCRdb on the 5' RACE reads, gives a single entry per CDR3 protein. The sample lists around 100,000 distinct CDR3 sequences, roughly 18% seen once, with 6.2% in the top ten. These receptors all stem from a human donor in good health. CDR3s include the opening cysteine and the closing phenylalanine or tryptophan. Each record gives: V gene, D gene, J gene, clone size, CDR3 protein, CDR3 DNA. D genes are given only for firm matches. Size is stated for part of the rows, as once, few or many counts, or as a class when the clone is expanded.

v_gene: TRBV7-9; d_gene: TRBD2; j_gene: TRBJ2-1; abundance: NA; CDR3aa: CASRRGGGNEQFF; CDR3nt: TGTGCCAGCAGGAGGGGCGGGGGCAATGAGCAGTTCTTC
v_gene: TRBV7-8; d_gene: TRBD1; j_gene: TRBJ2-5; abundance: NA; CDR3aa: CASSWGQGTQETQYF; CDR3nt: TGTGCCAGCAGCTGGGGACAGGGGACCCAAGAGACCCAGTACTTC
v_gene: TRBV20-1; d_gene: NA; j_gene: TRBJ2-2; abundance: few; CDR3aa: CSARVGAANTGELFF; CDR3nt: TGCAGTGCTAGGGTTGGAGCGGCGAACACCGGGGAGCTGTTTTTT
v_gene: TRBV28; d_gene: TRBD1; j_gene: TRBJ2-5; abundance: NA; CDR3aa: CATTPDRGGQYF; CDR3nt: TGTGCCACCACACCGGACAGGGGAGGCCAGTACTTC
v_gene: TRBV18; d_gene: NA; j_gene: TRBJ1-2; abundance: NA; CDR3aa: CASSPPQGSYGYTF; CDR3nt: TGTGCCAGCTCACCACCCCAGGGGAGCTATGGCTACACCTTC
v_gene: TRBV7-3; d_gene: NA; j_gene: TRBJ1-1; abundance: NA; CDR3aa: CASSPYGGGTEAFF; CDR3nt: TGTGCCAGCAGCCCGTATGGGGGCGGCACTGAAGCTTTCTTT
v_gene: TRBV20-1; d_gene: NA; j_gene: TRBJ2-4; abundance: many; CDR3aa: CSARDTYDRPLAKNIQYF; CDR3nt: TGCAGTGCTAGAGATACGTATGACAGGCCTCTAGCCAAAAACATTCAGTACTTC
v_gene: TRBV15; d_gene: NA; j_gene: TRBJ2-1; abundance: few; CDR3aa: CATSRDPVGYNEQFF; CDR3nt: TGTGCCACCAGCAGAGATCCGGTGGGTTACAATGAGCAGTTCTTC
v_gene: TRBV20-1; d_gene: TRBD2; j_gene: TRBJ2-7; abundance: NA; CDR3aa: CSARDGGGEREQYF; CDR3nt: TGCAGTGCTAGAGACGGCGGGGGAGAGCGCGAGCAGTACTTC
v_gene: TRBV4-3; d_gene: NA; j_gene: TRBJ1-1; abundance: many; CDR3aa: CASSQGGGFSTEAFF; CDR3nt: TGCGCCAGCAGCCAGGGAGGGGGTTTTAGCACTGAAGCTTTCTTT
v_gene: TRBV6-1; d_gene: TRBD2; j_gene: TRBJ2-7; abundance: once; CDR3aa: CASSEGAGAYEQYF; CDR3nt: TGTGCCAGCAGTGAAGGTGCGGGGGCCTACGAGCAGTACTTC
v_gene: TRBV19; d_gene: TRBD1; j_gene: TRBJ2-1; abundance: many; CDR3aa: CASSLRDRVGNEQFF; CDR3nt: TGTGCCAGTTCCCTCCGGGACAGGGTCGGGAATGAGCAGTTCTTC
v_gene: TRBV2; d_gene: NA; j_gene: TRBJ1-5; abundance: few; CDR3aa: CASSERRGNQPQHF; CDR3nt: TGTGCCAGCAGTGAGCGGCGCGGCAATCAGCCCCAGCATTTT
v_gene: TRBV4-1; d_gene: NA; j_gene: TRBJ2-5; abundance: many; CDR3aa: CASSQVNMGFAETQYF; CDR3nt: TGCGCCAGCAGCCAAGTTAACATGGGGTTTGCAGAGACCCAGTACTTC
v_gene: TRBV4-2; d_gene: NA; j_gene: TRBJ1-1; abundance: NA; CDR3aa: CASSHMGRNTEAFF; CDR3nt: TGTGCCAGCAGCCATATGGGGCGGAACACTGAAGCTTTCTTT
v_gene: TRBV2; d_gene: TRBD2; j_gene: TRBJ2-3; abundance: few; CDR3aa: CASRDRLAGGSSTDTQYF; CDR3nt: TGTGCCAGCAGAGACCGACTAGCGGGGGGATCTAGCACAGATACGCAGTATTTT